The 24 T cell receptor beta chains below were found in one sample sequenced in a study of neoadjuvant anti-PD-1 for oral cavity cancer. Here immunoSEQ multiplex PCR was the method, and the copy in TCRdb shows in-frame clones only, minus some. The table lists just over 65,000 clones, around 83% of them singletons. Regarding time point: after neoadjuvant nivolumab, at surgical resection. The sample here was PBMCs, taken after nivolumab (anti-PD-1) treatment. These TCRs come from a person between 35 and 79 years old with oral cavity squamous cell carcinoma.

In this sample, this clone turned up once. Here the CDR3 DNA reads TGTGCCACCAAATACAGGGAAGGAGGCTACACCTTC. Its translation is CATKYREGGYTF. This chain uses TRBV27 with TRBJ1-2; D possibly corresponds to TRBD1 (6 bases). The germline V and J ends were trimmed by 10 bases and 8 bases, with 17 bases remaining between them. In germline, CDR1 is MNHEY, CDR2 SMNVEV (reference sequence). The CDR3 runs 12 residues.

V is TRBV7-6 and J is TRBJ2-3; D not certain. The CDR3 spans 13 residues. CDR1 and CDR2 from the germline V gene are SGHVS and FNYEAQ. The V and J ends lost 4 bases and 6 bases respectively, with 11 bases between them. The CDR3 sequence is CASSSIGWDTQYF. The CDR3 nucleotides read TGTGCCAGCAGCTCCATAGGGTGGGATACGCAGTATTTT.

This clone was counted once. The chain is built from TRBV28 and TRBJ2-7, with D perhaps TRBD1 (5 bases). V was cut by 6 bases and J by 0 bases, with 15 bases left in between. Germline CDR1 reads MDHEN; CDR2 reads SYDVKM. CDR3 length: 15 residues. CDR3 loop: CASSFGQRSSYEQYF. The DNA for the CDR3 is TGTGCCAGCAGCTTCGGACAAAGGAGCTCCTACGAGCAGTACTTC.

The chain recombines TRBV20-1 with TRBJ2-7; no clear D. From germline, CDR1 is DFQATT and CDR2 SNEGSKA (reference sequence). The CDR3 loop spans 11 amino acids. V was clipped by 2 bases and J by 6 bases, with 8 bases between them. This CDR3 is CSARLGSEQYF. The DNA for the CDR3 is TGCAGTGCTAGACTGGGTTCCGAGCAGTACTTC.

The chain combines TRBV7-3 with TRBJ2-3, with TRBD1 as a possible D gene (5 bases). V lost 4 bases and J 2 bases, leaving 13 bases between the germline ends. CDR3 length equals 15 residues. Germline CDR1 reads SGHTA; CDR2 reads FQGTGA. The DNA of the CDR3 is TGTGCCAGCAGCTCTAAACAGGCACCCACAGATACGCAGTATTTT. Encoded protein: CASSSKQAPTDTQYF.

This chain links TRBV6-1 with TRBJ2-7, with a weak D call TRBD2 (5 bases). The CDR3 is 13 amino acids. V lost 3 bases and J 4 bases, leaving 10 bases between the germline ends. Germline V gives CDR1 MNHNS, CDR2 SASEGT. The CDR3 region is CASSEAGMYEQYF. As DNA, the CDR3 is TGTGCCAGCAGTGAGGCCGGGATGTACGAGCAGTACTTC.

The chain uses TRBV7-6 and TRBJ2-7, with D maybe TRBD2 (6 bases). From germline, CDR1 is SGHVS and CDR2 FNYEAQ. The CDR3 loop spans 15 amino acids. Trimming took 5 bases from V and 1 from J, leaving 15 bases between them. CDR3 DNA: TGTGCCAGCAGCCCGAGCGTAGCGGAATCCTACGAGCAGTACTTC. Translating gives CASSPSVAESYEQYF.

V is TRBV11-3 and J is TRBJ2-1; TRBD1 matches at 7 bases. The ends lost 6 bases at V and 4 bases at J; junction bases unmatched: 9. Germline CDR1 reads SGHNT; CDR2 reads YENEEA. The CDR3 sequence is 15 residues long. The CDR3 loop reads CASSYGQAAYNEQFF. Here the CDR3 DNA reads TGTGCCAGCAGTTACGGACAGGCGGCTTACAATGAGCAGTTCTTC.

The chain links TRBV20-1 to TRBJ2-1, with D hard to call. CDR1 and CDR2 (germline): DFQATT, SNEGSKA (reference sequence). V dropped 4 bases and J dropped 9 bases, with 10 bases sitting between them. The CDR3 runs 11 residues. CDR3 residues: CSAKISLEQFF. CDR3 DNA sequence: TGCAGTGCTAAGATCAGCCTTGAGCAGTTCTTC.

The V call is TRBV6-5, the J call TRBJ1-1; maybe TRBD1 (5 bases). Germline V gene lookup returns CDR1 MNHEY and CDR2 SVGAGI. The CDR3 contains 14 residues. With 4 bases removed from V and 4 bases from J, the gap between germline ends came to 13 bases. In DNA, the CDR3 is TGTGCCAGCAGTTCCAGGGATGGGGCCACTGAAGCTTTCTTT. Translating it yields CASSSRDGATEAFF.

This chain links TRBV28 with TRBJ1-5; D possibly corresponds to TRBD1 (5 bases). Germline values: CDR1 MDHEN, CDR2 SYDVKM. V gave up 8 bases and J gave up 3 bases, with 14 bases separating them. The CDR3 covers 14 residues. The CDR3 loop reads CASERDGPNQPQHF. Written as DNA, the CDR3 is TGTGCCAGCGAGAGGGACGGCCCCAATCAGCCCCAGCATTTT.

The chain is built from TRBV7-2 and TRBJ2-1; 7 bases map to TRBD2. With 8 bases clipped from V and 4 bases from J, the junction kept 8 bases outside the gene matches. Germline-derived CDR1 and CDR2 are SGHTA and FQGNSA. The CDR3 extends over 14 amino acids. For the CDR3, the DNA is TGTGCCAGCCGTCCGGGACTATCGTACAATGAGCAGTTCTTC. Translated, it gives CASRPGLSYNEQFF.

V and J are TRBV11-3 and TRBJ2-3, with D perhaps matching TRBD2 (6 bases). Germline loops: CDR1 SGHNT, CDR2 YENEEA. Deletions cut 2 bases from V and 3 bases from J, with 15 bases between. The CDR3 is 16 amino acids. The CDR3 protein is CASSLTWGEKTDTQYF. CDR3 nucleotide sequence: TGTGCCAGCAGCTTAACTTGGGGGGAGAAAACAGATACGCAGTATTTT. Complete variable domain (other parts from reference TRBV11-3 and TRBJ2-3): EAGVVQSPRYKIIEKKQPVAFWCNPISGHNTLYWYLQNLGQGPELLIRYENEEAVDDSQLPKDRFSAERLKGVDSTLKIQPAELGDSAVYLCASSLTWGEKTDTQYFGPGTRLTVL.

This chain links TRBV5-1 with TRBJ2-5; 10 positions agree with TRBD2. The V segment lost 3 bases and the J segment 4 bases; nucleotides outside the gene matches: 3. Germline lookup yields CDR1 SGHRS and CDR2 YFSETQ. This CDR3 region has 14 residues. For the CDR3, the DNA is TGCGCCAGCAGCTCAGCGGGAGGGCCAGAGACCCAGTACTTC. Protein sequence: CASSSAGGPETQYF. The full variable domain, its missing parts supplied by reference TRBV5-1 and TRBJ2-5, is KAGVTQTPRYLIKTRGQQVTLSCSPISGHRSVSWYQQTPGQGLQFLFEYFSETQRNKGNFPGRFSGRQFSNSRSEMNVSTLELGDSALYLCASSSAGGPETQYFGPGTRLLVL.

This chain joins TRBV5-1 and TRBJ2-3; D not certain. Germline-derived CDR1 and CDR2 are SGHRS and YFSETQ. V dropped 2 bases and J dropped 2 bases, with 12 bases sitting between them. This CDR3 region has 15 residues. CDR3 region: CASSLVGFATDTQYF. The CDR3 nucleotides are TGCGCCAGCAGCTTAGTTGGGTTCGCCACAGATACGCAGTATTTT.

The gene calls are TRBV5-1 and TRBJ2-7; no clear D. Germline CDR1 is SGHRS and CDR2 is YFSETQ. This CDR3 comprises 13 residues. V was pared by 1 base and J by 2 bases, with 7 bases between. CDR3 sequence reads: CASSLRQPYEQYF. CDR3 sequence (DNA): TGCGCCAGCAGCTTGAGGCAGCCCTACGAGCAGTACTTC.

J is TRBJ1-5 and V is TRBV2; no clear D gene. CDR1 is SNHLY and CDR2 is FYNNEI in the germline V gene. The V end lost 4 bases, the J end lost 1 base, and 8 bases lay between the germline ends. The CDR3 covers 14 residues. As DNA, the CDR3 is TGTGCCAGCAGTGTTGGGCAAAGCAATCAGCCCCAGCATTTT. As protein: CASSVGQSNQPQHF.

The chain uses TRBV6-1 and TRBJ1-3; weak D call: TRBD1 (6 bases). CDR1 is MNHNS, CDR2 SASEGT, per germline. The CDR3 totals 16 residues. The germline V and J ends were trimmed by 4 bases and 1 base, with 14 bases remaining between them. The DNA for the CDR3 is TGTGCCAGCAGTGTTCGTACTGGACAGTCTGGAAACACCATATATTTT. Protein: CASSVRTGQSGNTIYF.

The CDR3 reads CASSFAGGRTEAFF. DNA of the CDR3: TGTGCCAGCAGTTTTGCCGGGGGCCGAACTGAAGCTTTCTTT. The J gene is TRBJ1-1, the V gene TRBV27; TRBD1 might be the D (6 bases). This CDR3 has 14 amino acids. Germline CDR1 MNHEY, CDR2 SMNVEV (reference sequence). V lost 3 bases and J lost 5, with 13 bases in between.

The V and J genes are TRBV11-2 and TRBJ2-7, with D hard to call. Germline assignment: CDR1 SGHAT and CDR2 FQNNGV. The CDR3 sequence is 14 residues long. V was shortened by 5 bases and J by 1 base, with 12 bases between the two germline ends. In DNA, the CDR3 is TGTGCCAGCAGCCCCCCTGCCTCGTCCTACGAGCAGTACTTC. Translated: CASSPPASSYEQYF.

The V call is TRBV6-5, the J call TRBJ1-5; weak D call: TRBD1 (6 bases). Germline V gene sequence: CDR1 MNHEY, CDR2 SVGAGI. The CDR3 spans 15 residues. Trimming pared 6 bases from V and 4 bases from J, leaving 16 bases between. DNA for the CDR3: TGTGCCAGCAGACCAGCGACAGGCTATAATCAGCCCCAGCATTTT. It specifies CASRPATGYNQPQHF.

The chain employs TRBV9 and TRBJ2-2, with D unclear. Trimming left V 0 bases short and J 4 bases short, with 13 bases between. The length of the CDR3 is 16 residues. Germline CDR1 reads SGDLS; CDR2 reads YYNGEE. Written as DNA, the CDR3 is TGTGCCAGCAGCGTAGGAGGCCGGTCGGGCACCGGGGAGCTGTTTTTT. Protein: CASSVGGRSGTGELFF.

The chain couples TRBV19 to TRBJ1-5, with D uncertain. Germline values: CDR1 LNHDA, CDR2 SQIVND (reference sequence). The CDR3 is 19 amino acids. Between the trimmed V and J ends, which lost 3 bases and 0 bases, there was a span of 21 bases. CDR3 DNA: TGTGCCAGTAGTATTAACCCTTCTTTCCAAGATAATAGCAATCAGCCCCAGCATTTT. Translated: CASSINPSFQDNSNQPQHF.

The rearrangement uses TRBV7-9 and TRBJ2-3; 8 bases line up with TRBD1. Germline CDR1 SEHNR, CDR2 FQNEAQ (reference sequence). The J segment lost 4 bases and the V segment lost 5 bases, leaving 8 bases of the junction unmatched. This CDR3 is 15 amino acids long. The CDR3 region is CASSANRQGPDTQYF. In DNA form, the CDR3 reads TGTGCCAGCAGCGCCAACCGACAGGGGCCAGATACGCAGTATTTT. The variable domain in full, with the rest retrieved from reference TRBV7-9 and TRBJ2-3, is DTGVSQNPRHKITKRGQNVTFRCDPISEHNRLYWYRQTLGQGPEFLTYFQNEAQLEKSRLLSDRFSAERPKGSFSTLEIQRTEQGDSAMYLCASSANRQGPDTQYFGPGTRLTVL.